This TCR beta chain was identified in a study of monozygotic twins with inflammatory bowel disease. One entry per CDR3 protein, without DNA, is what TCRdb gives after re-calling the 5' RACE reads. This table lists hundreds of thousands of distinct CDR3 sequences. The CDR3 totals 13 residues. Per germline, CDR1 SGHDT and CDR2 YYEEEE. The material sequenced was blood. This receptor was identified in a human donor with ulcerative colitis or Crohn's disease, or a healthy co-twin of an affected twin (not recorded which). The chain is built from TRBV5-6 and TRBJ1-2. This CDR3 reads CASSLGSSTVDTF.